The clone carrying this T cell receptor (beta chain) has more than one count but fewer than ten. Its antigen is not identified. A much larger clonotype is one base distant, so this may be a read error. The data stem from a study of tumor and adjacent non-tumor tissue in lung cancer. The wider study: Stage I to III disease affected 9 to 10 men and 5 women aged roughly 31 to 85. Each sample yielded 3.9 million or so productive TCRbeta reads on average. Study-level findings and limits: Tumor TCR diversity, when higher, was linked to shorter survival. Compared with tumor, normal lung showed significantly lower TCR diversity.

The library came from three nested PCR rounds adapted from ARM-PCR protocols. Using its own MiXCR run on the multiplex PCR reads, TCRdb lists one record per CDR3 protein. The sample has 60,000 to 85,000 distinct CDR3 sequences; less than 85% are singletons. The template was RNA from unsorted bulk tissue. More than 3 cm separated this lung sample from the edge of the tumor. The origin of this receptor is an older man with non-small cell lung cancer. Sequenced: distant non-tumor lung tissue.

CDR3 protein: CASRPGGHEHYF. CDR3 in DNA: TGTGCCAGCAGGCCAGGGGGGCACGAGCATTACTTC. This sequence joins TRBV6-1 and TRBJ2-7; maybe TRBD1 (7 bases). The CDR3 consists of 12 residues. Per the germline V gene, CDR1 is MNHNS and CDR2 is SASEGT.